The rows below give T cell receptor beta chains drawn from one sample of a study of blood T cell repertoires in COVID-19. Generated by immunoSEQ multiplex PCR, the TCRdb table keeps only in-frame clones and is missing some. The table shows about 68,000 clones, with about nine tenths occurring only once. The source material was peripheral blood. The source is a man aged 25-45 years with acute or convalescent COVID-19. The CDR3 runs from the conserved cysteine through the conserved F or W. The order of the fields is D gene, V gene, clone size, J gene, CDR3 protein, CDR3 DNA. A D gene is named only where the DNA matches it firmly. The size field is filled for only some rows; it gives once, few, many or a size class.

>NA|TRBV3-1/TRBV3-2|few|TRBJ1-5
CASSQDKRYQPQHF
TGTGCCAGCAGCCAAGATAAGAGATACCAGCCCCAGCATTTT
>TRBD2|TRBV9|NA|TRBJ2-1
CASSGLAGGPVTYNEQFF
TGTGCCAGCAGCGGACTAGCGGGAGGGCCGGTAACCTACAATGAGCAGTTCTTC
>NA|TRBV19|NA|TRBJ1-1
CASSIGGGGPEAFF
TGTGCCAGTAGTATAGGTGGGGGAGGGCCTGAAGCTTTCTTT
>TRBD2|TRBV28|NA|TRBJ2-3
CASTQGSTSGDTQYF
TGTGCCAGCACCCAGGGGTCGACTAGCGGGGATACGCAGTATTTT
>NA|TRBV28|once|TRBJ1-2
CASSHLGAGGYTF
TGTGCCAGCAGCCATCTGGGGGCGGGTGGCTACACCTTC
>NA|TRBV7-9|once|TRBJ1-5
CASSLGGQGPSNQPQHF
TGTGCCAGCAGCTTAGGGGGCCAGGGGCCCAGCAATCAGCCCCAGCATTTT
>NA|TRBV19|NA|TRBJ1-5
CASSILGQPQHF
TGTGCCAGTAGTATACTAGGTCAGCCCCAGCATTTT
>TRBD2|TRBV6-6|NA|TRBJ2-1
CASSYRTSGYNEQFF
TGTGCCAGCAGTTACCGGACTAGCGGGTACAATGAGCAGTTCTTC
>NA|TRBV29-1|NA|TRBJ2-2
CSSVDKTGELFF
TGCAGCTCCGTGGACAAGACCGGGGAGCTGTTTTTT
>NA|TRBV5-1|once|TRBJ2-1
CASNFGAPTYNEQFF
TGCGCCAGCAACTTTGGGGCCCCTACCTACAATGAGCAGTTCTTC
>NA|TRBV12-1|NA|TRBJ2-7
CASSFWGPPVMDEQYF
TGTGCCAGCAGCTTTTGGGGCCCGCCCGTCATGGACGAGCAGTACTTC
>TRBD2|TRBV10-3|few|TRBJ2-1
CAISEVGLADNEQFF
TGTGCCATCAGTGAGGTTGGACTAGCGGACAATGAGCAGTTCTTC
>NA|TRBV18|NA|TRBJ1-1
CASSPTSGTYTEAFF
TGTGCCAGCTCCCCAACCTCAGGGACTTACACTGAAGCTTTCTTT
>NA|TRBV6-6|NA|TRBJ1-1
CASSYSTGNTEAFF
TGTGCCAGCAGTTACTCGACAGGTAACACTGAAGCTTTCTTT
>TRBD2|TRBV9|NA|TRBJ2-7
CASSPSGGRAYEQYF
TGTGCCAGCAGCCCCTCCGGTGGGAGGGCCTACGAGCAGTACTTC
>TRBD2|TRBV9|NA|TRBJ2-2
CASSWRGGIGELFF
TGTGCCAGCAGCTGGCGGGGAGGGATCGGGGAGCTGTTTTTT
>TRBD2|TRBV10-1|many|TRBJ2-2
CASSDEREHTGELFF
TGCGCCAGCAGTGACGAGCGGGAACACACCGGGGAGCTGTTTTTT
>NA|TRBV14|NA|TRBJ1-6
CARGTFVDSPLHF
TGTGCCAGGGGGACATTTGTTGATTCACCCCTCCACTTT
>NA|TRBV12-2|NA|TRBJ1-5
CASRFSRQGTYNQPQHF
TGTGCAAGTCGCTTCTCGCGACAGGGGACCTACAATCAGCCCCAGCATTTT
>NA|TRBV7-2|NA|TRBJ2-7
CASSLAGVVYEQYF
TGTGCCAGCAGCTTAGCGGGAGTCGTCTACGAGCAGTACTTC
>NA|TRBV28|NA|TRBJ1-1
CASSLLIGPQGGVNTEAFF
TGTGCCAGCAGTTTACTAATAGGCCCGCAGGGAGGGGTGAACACTGAAGCTTTCTTT
>NA|TRBV28|NA|TRBJ2-1
CASSFNTDRDNEQFF
TGTGCCAGCAGTTTCAATACGGACAGAGATAATGAGCAGTTCTTC
>TRBD1|TRBV5-6|NA|TRBJ1-2
CASRWAPTGTYGYTF
TGTGCCAGCAGGTGGGCCCCGACAGGGACCTATGGCTACACCTTC
>TRBD2|TRBV9|NA|TRBJ2-2
CASSLGGGINTGELFF
TGTGCCAGCAGCCTGGGGGGAGGGATTAACACCGGGGAGCTGTTTTTT
>TRBD2|TRBV7-2|once|TRBJ2-7
CASSLGALLAGENEQYF
TGTGCCAGCAGCTTAGGGGCCTTACTAGCGGGAGAGAACGAGCAGTACTTC
>TRBD1|TRBV5-1|NA|TRBJ1-2
CASSSGQGVLGGYTF
TGCGCCAGCAGCTCAGGACAGGGGGTTTTGGGAGGCTACACCTTC